The entry below gives a single TCR beta chain sequence along with its context. This specimen comes from a study of T cell clones after liver transplantation. Study as a whole: Samples came from ITN030ST, which attempted immunosuppression withdrawal within 2 years of liver transplantation. Standard immunosuppression, with no induction, continued until 12-24 months after transplant.

The CDR3 contains 15 residues. Trimming at V came to 1 base and at J to 4 bases, leaving 5 bases not matched to a gene. The germline V gene encodes CDR1 LNHDA and CDR2 SQIVND (reference sequence). Sequencing was performed with immunoSEQ multiplex PCR; in TCRdb, only in-frame clones are kept and a portion is missing. The sample yields under 130,000 clones, around four fifths seen once. The receptor comes from a human patient who received a liver transplant. These T cells may partly come from the graft donor. The rearrangement joins TRBV19 to TRBJ2-5; 8 nucleotides agree with TRBD2. This specimen was CD4+ T cells from blood, taken 45 to 50 months after liver transplant. CDR3 in DNA: TGTGCCAGTAGTATAGCAGCGGGGGAGCGAGAGACCCAGTACTTC. It encodes CASSIAAGERETQYF. The variable domain in full, with the rest retrieved from reference TRBV19 and TRBJ2-5, is DGGITQSPKYLFRKEGQNVTLSCEQNLNHDAMYWYRQDPGQGLRLIYYSQIVNDFQKGDIAEGYSVSREKKESFPLTVTSAQKNPTAFYLCASSIAAGERETQYFGPGTRLLVL.